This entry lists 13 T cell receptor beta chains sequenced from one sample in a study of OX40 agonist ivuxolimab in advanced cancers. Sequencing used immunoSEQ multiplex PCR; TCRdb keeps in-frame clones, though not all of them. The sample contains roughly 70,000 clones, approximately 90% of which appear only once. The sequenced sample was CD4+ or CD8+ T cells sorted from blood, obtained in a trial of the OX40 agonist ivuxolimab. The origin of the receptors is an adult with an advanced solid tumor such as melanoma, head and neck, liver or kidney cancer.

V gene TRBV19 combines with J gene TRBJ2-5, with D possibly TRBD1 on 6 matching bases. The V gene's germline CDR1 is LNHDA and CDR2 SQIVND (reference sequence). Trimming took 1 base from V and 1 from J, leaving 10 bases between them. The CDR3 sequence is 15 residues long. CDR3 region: CASSIGAGVQETQYF. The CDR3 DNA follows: TGTGCCAGTAGTATAGGGGCAGGGGTCCAAGAGACCCAGTACTTC. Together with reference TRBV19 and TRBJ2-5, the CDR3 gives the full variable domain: DGGITQSPKYLFRKEGQNVTLSCEQNLNHDAMYWYRQDPGQGLRLIYYSQIVNDFQKGDIAEGYSVSREKKESFPLTVTSAQKNPTAFYLCASSIGAGVQETQYFGPGTRLLVL.

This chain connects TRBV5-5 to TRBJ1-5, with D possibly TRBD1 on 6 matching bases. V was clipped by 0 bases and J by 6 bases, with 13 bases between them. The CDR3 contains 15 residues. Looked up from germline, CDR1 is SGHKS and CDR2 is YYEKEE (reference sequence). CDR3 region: CASSLAQGIGQPQHF. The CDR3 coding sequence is TGTGCCAGCAGCTTGGCCCAGGGGATAGGTCAGCCCCAGCATTTT.

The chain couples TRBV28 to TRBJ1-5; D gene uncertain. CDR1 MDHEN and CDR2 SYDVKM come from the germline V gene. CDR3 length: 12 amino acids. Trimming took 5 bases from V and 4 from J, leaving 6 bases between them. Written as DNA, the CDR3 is TGTGCCAGCAGTCGTTTAAATCAGCCCCAGCATTTT. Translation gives CASSRLNQPQHF. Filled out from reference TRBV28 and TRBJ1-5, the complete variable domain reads DVKVTQSSRYLVKRTGEKVFLECVQDMDHENMFWYRQDPGLGLRLIYFSYDVKMKEKGDIPEGYSVSREKKERFSLILESASTNQTSMYLCASSRLNQPQHFGDGTRLSIL.

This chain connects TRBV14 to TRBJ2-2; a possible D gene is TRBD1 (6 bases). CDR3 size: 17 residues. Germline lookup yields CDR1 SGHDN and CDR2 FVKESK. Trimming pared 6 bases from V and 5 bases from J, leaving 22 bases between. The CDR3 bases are TGTGCCAGCAGGCAAACCCTCCCAGGGGTTTGGACCGGGGAGCTGTTTTTT. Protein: CASRQTLPGVWTGELFF.

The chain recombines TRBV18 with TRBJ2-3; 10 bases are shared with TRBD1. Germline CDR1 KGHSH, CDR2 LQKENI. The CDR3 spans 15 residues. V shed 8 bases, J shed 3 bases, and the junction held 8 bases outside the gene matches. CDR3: CASRPGQGYTDTQYF. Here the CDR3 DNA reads TGTGCCAGCAGACCGGGACAGGGGTATACAGATACGCAGTATTTT.

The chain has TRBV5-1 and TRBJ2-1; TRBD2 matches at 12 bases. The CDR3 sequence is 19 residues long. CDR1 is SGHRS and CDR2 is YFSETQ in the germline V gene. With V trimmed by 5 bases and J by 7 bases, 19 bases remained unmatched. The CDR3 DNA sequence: TGCGCCAGCAGTTATTCCGGGACGGCCCTAGCGGGAGGGTCGAATGAGCAGTTCTTC. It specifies CASSYSGTALAGGSNEQFF.

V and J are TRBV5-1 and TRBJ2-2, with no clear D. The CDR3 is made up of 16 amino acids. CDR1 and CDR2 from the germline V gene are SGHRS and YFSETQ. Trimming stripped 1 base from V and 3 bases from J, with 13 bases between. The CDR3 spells CASSLTALRDTGELFF. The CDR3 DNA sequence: TGCGCCAGCAGCTTGACAGCCCTTAGGGACACCGGGGAGCTGTTTTTT. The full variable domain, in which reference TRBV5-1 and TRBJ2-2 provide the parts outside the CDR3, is KAGVTQTPRYLIKTRGQQVTLSCSPISGHRSVSWYQQTPGQGLQFLFEYFSETQRNKGNFPGRFSGRQFSNSRSEMNVSTLELGDSALYLCASSLTALRDTGELFFGEGSRLTVL.

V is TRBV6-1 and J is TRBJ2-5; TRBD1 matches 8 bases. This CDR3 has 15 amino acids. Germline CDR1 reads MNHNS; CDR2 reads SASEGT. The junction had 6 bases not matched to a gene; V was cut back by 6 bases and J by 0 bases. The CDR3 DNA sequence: TGTGCCAGCAGAACGACAGGGGCCAACCAAGAGACCCAGTACTTC. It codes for CASRTTGANQETQYF.

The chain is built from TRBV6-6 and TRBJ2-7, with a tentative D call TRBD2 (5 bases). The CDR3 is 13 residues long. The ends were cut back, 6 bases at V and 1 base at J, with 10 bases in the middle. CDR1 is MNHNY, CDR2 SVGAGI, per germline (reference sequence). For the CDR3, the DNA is TGTGCCAGCAGCCCAAGCGGTTCCTACGAGCAGTACTTC. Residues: CASSPSGSYEQYF.

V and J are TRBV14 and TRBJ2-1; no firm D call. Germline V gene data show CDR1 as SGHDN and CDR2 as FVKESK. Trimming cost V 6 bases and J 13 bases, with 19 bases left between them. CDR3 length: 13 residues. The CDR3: CASSSDRLARQFF. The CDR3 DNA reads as TGTGCCAGCAGTTCTGATCGGCTGGCTCGACAGTTCTTC.

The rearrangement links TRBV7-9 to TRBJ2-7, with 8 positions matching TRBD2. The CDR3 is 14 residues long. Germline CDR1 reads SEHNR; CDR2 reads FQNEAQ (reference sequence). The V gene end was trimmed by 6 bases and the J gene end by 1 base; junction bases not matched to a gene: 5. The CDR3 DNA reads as TGTGCCAGCAGTTCGAGCGGGAGTTCCTACGAGCAGTACTTC. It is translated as CASSSSGSSYEQYF.

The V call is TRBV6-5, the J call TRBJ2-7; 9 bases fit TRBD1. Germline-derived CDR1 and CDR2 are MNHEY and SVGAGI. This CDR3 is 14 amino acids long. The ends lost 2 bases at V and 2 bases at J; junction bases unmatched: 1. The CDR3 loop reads CASSYGTGPYEQYF. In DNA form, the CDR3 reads TGTGCCAGCAGTTACGGGACAGGGCCCTACGAGCAGTACTTC.

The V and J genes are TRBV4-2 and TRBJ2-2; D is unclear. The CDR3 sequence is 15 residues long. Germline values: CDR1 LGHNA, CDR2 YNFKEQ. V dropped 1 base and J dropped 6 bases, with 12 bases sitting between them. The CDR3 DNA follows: TGTGCCAGCAGCCAAGCAGATCTTAGGGCCGGGGAGCTGTTTTTT. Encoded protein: CASSQADLRAGELFF.